The following is a T cell receptor (beta chain) sequence with its context. How the authors handled the data: By means of reference gene primer amplification, nucleated cell counts were estimated. TCRdb's copy holds only in-frame clones and misses some; the assay was immunoSEQ multiplex PCR. V and J calls and clone size are given by that table; D and trimming were obtained from the DNA. The data hold 250,000 to 350,000 clones, with more than 80% observed a single time. The sample originates from a study of blood T cell repertoires in COVID-19. Study-level background: Collection of acute and convalescent COVID-19 samples took place in the United States, Italy and Spain. The cDNA or gDNA used as material had been derived from T cells, B-cell-depleted T cells, or PBMCs.

The CDR3 sequence is 15 residues long. V was pared by 6 bases and J by 1 base, with 5 bases of the junction left unmatched. CDR1 is SGHTA and CDR2 is FQGNSA in the germline V gene. The J gene is TRBJ2-1, the V gene TRBV7-2, with 8 bases lining up with TRBD1. Sequencing was done on a sample of peripheral blood. This receptor was obtained from a man between 18 and 35 years old who had recovered from COVID-19. CDR3 in amino acids: CASRPTGGSYNEQFF. The DNA for the CDR3 is TGTGCCAGCAGACCCACAGGGGGGTCCTACAATGAGCAGTTCTTC.